This TCR beta chain was sequenced in a study of T cell changes during pregnancy in multiple sclerosis. CDR1 is MNHNY, CDR2 SVGAGI, per germline (reference sequence). With V trimmed by 11 bases and J by 7 bases, 12 bases remained unmatched. CDR3 size: 13 residues. This table comes from immunoSEQ multiplex PCR, and its TCRdb copy is limited to in-frame clones, with some not included. In the table there are approximately 50,000 clones, more than 85% of which are singletons. The input for sequencing was CD4+ T cells from peripheral blood mononuclear cells, taken after pregnancy. This TCR derives from a female donor with multiple sclerosis, enrolled in a pregnancy study. This sequence joins TRBV6-6 and TRBJ1-1; 8 nucleotides align to TRBD1. CDR3 amino acids: CAALLTGEGEAFF. DNA of the CDR3: TGTGCCGCATTACTGACAGGGGAAGGTGAAGCTTTCTTT.